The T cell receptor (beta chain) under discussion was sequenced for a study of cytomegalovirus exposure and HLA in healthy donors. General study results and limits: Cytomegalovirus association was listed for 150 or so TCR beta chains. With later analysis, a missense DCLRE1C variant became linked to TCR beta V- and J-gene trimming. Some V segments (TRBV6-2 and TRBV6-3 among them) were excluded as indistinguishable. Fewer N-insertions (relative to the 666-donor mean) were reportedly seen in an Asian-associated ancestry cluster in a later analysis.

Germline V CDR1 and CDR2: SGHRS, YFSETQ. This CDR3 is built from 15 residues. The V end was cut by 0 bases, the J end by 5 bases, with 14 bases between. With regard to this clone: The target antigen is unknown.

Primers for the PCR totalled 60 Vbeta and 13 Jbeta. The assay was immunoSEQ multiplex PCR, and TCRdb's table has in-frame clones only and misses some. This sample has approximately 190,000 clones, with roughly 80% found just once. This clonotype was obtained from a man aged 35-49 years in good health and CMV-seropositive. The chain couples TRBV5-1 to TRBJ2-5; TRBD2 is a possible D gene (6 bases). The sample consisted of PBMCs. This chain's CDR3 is CASSLGGVRVETQYF. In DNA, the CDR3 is TGCGCCAGCAGCTTGGGGGGGGTCCGGGTGGAGACCCAGTACTTC.